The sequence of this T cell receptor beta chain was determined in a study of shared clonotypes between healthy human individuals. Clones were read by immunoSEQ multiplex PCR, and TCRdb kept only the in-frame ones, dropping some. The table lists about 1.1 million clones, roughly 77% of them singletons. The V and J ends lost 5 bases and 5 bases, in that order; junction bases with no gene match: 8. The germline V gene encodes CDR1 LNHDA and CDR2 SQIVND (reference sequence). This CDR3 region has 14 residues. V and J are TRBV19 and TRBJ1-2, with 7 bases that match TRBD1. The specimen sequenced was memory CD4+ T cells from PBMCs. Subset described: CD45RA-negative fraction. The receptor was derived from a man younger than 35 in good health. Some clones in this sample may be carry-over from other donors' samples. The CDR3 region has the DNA TGTGCCAGTAGTTTACACAGGGGAGGGTATGGCTACACCTTC. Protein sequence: CASSLHRGGYGYTF.